This TCR beta chain was observed in a study of shared clonotypes between healthy human individuals. Study information: Per donor, CD8 memory used one plate, CD8 naive used two, CD4 memory used three and CD4 naive used three.

TCRdb keeps only in-frame clones here, not all; method: immunoSEQ multiplex PCR. There are roughly 720,000 clones in the sample; 90% occur only once, and less than 40% lies in the top ten. The V gene's germline CDR1 is MDHEN and CDR2 SYDVKM. Trimming removed 3 bases from V and 6 bases from J, with 12 bases in between. The length of the CDR3 is 13 residues. The TCR originated in a man aged 18 to 29 in good health. Some clones in this sample may be carry-over from other donors' samples. The V call is TRBV28, the J call TRBJ2-7; D remains unclear. Sequencing used memory CD8+ T cells from PBMCs. Stated subset: CD45RO+ cells pooled with CCR7-negative TemRA cells. The CDR3 is CASSFWQAGEQYF. The CDR3 nucleotides are TGTGCCAGCAGTTTTTGGCAAGCTGGCGAGCAGTACTTC.